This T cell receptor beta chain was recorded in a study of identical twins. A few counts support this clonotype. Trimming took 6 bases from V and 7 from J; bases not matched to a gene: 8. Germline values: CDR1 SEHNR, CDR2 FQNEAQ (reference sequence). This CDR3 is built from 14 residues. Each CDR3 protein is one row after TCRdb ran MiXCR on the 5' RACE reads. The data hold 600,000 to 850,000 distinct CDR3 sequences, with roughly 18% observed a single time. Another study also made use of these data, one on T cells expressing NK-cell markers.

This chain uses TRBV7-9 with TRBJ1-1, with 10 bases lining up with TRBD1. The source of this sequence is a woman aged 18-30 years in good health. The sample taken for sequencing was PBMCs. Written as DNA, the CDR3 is TGTGCCAGCAGTTTGGGGACAGGGGACGGTGAAGCTTTCTTT. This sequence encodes CASSLGTGDGEAFF.